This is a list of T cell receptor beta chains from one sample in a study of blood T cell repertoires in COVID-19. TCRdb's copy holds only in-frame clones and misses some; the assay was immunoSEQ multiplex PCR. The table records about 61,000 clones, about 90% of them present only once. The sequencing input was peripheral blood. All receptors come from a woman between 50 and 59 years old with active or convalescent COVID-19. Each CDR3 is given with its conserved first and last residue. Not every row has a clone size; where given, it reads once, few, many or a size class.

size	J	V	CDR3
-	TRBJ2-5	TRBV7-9	CASSSRTSGRPWQETQYF
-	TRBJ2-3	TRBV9	CASSILSGDTQYF
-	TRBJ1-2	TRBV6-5	CASSPTYNYGYTF
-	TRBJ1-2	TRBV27	CASRPGTGGHYGYTF
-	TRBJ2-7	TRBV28	CASSPINSYEQYF
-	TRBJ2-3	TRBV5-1	CASSLARGTDTQYF
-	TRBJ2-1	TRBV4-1	CASSQGLGAGEQFF
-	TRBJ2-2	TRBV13	CASSFDRGRTTGELFF
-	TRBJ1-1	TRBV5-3	CARSSQEIPEAFF
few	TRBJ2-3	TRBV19	CASRQSGDTQYF
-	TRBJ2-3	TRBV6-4	CASSEGGGSTDTQYF
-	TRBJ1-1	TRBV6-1	CASNPGQGGTEAFF
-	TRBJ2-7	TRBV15	CATSTSAGTYEQYF
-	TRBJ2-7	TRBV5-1	CASSLAGSSGSYEQYF
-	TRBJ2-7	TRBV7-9	CASSLLGTSGKGEQYF
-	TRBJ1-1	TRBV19	CASSIDGGLNTEAFF
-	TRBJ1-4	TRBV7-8	CASSSDVMTGANEKLFF
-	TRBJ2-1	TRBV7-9	CASSPGTSGREQFF
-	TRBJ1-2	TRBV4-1	CASSPNPSGEYGGYTF
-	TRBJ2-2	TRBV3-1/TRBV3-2	CASRSVAGELGELFF